This T cell receptor (beta chain) came from a study of T cell repertoires in cytomegalovirus infection (dated by TCRdb to about 2019). The study in broad terms: Because public TCR beta signatures pointed to carriage of CMV infection together with the matching HLA type, the HLA type of each donor mattered for the analysis. What the study reported, not specific to this receptor: In both this cohort and an independent cohort of 352 donors, the cumulative frequency of public TCR beta family members distinguished carriers of CMV infection plus the relevant HLA type. The ex vivo response was dominated by HLA-C-restricted CMV-specific TCR beta clonotypes, which also provided the single most frequent clonotype in two of eight donors.

TCRdb records Illumina HiSeq 1500 as the sequencer. TCRdb redid the processing of the public reads, applying fastp at Q25 and MiXCR, and retained in-frame beta chains. One record per CDR3 amino acid sequence lists the most common genes and DNA. The sample yields about 490,000 distinct CDR3 sequences; roughly 12% were counted once. The ten largest make up 10% of the sample. Many counts were recorded for this clonotype. Its binding antigen is unknown. No base quality values were provided; no much bigger clone lies one nucleotide off. The CDR3 contains 15 residues, cysteine and phenylalanine counted. CDR3 DNA is the only sequence kept; it has 45 bases, read in frame from the first base. Reading the germline V gene gives CDR1 SGHVS and CDR2 FNYEAQ. V loses 5 bases, J loses 4 bases, and the germline ends lie 15 bases apart.

The rearranged chain carries TRBV7-6 and TRBJ1-3; no D segment can be confidently identified. The receptor was derived from a human donor in good health (CMV status not recorded). Some clones in this sample may be carry-over from other donors' samples. The source material was PBMCs. CDR3 loop: CASSLDPVEGNTIYF. DNA sequence: TGTGCCAGCAGCCTCGACCCGGTAGAAGGAAACACCATATATTTT.